A single sample is the source of the 8 T cell receptor beta chains below, sequenced in a study of blood T cell repertoires in COVID-19. Profiling relied on immunoSEQ multiplex PCR, and the TCRdb table lists in-frame clones only, not all of them. The sample carries 110,000 or so clones, 70% to 85% recorded once. Sequenced: peripheral blood. All receptors derive from a woman in her 40s with acute or convalescent COVID-19.

The rearrangement links TRBV7-2 to TRBJ2-7, with 9 bases aligning to TRBD1. Germline lookup yields CDR1 SGHTA and CDR2 FQGNSA. V lost 1 base and J lost 2; bases outside the gene matches: 6. The CDR3 has 16 residues. The chain's CDR3 is CASSLGGQGGAYEQYF. The CDR3 bases are TGTGCCAGCAGCTTAGGGGGACAGGGTGGGGCCTACGAGCAGTACTTC.

This chain links TRBV7-9 with TRBJ2-3, with D uncertain. Germline values: CDR1 SEHNR, CDR2 FQNEAQ (reference sequence). The V and J ends lost 1 base and 0 bases respectively, with 8 bases between them. The CDR3 runs 15 residues. The CDR3: CASSLGETSTDTQYF. CDR3 bases: TGTGCCAGCAGCTTAGGCGAGACTAGCACAGATACGCAGTATTTT.

The chain combines TRBV21-1 with TRBJ2-1; TRBD1 was called by the table and not checked on the DNA. TRBV21-1 is noted as a pseudogene. The CDR3 has 17 residues. CDR3 protein: CASSVLNRGGARGEQFF. CDR3 sequence (DNA): TGTGCCAGCAGCGTATTAAACAGGGGGGGAGCGAGGGGTGAGCAGTTCTTC.

The gene calls are TRBV5-5 and TRBJ2-4; TRBD1 is a possible D gene (6 bases). V lost 0 bases to trimming and J lost 9 bases, with 13 bases between them. CDR1 is SGHKS and CDR2 is YYEKEE in the germline V gene (reference sequence). The CDR3 consists of 14 residues. The CDR3 coding sequence is TGTGCCAGCAGCTTGGACAGGGTAGGGGGCATTCAGTACTTC. It codes for CASSLDRVGGIQYF.

This chain's CDR3 is CASSPTTGGHTEAFF. DNA of the CDR3: TGTGCCAGCAGCCCCACGACAGGGGGGCACACTGAAGCTTTCTTT. The chain recombines TRBV3-1 (or the pseudogene TRBV3-2) with TRBJ1-1; 9 nucleotides line up with TRBD1. V was pared by 4 bases and J by 3 bases, with 6 bases of the junction left unmatched. In germline, CDR1 is LGHDT, CDR2 YNNKEL (reference sequence). The CDR3 covers 15 residues.

A single count supports this clone. The J gene is TRBJ2-5, the V gene TRBV15, with D tentatively TRBD1 (5 bases). This CDR3 is 13 amino acids long. The V and J ends lost 0 bases and 5 bases respectively, with 7 bases between them. The V gene's germline CDR1 is LNHNV and CDR2 YYDKDF (reference sequence). CDR3 sequence reads: CATSRDRQETQYF. The CDR3, as DNA: TGTGCCACCAGCAGAGATCGACAGGAGACCCAGTACTTC.

The V and J genes are TRBV5-1 and TRBJ2-5; 7 bases are a match to TRBD1. From germline, CDR1 is SGHRS and CDR2 YFSETQ. This CDR3 region has 14 residues. Trimming took 3 bases from V and 5 from J; bases not matched to a gene: 7. The CDR3 nucleotides read TGCGCCAGCAGCTCTAGACAGGGCCGGGAGACCCAGTACTTC. Amino acids: CASSSRQGRETQYF.

The rearrangement uses TRBV11-3 and TRBJ2-1; tentative D call: TRBD2 (7 bases). The germline CDR1 and CDR2 sequences are SGHNT and YENEEA. This CDR3 has 17 residues. V lost 0 bases and J lost 0, with 12 bases in between. CDR3 nucleotides: TGTGCCAGCAGCTTAGATCGGGGGGCCGGCTCCTACAATGAGCAGTTCTTC. Translation: CASSLDRGAGSYNEQFF.